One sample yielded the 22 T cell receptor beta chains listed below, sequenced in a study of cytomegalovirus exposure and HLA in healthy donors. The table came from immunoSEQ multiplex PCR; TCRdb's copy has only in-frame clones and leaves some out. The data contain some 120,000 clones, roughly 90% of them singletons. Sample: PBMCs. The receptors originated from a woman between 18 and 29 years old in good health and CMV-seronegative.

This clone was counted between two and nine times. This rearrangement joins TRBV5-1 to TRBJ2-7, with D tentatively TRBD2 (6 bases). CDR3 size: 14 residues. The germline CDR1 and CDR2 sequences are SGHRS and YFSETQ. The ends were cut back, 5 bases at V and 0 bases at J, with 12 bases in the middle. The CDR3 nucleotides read TGCGCCAGCAGGGAGGAGGGCCTCTCCTACGAGCAGTACTTC. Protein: CASREEGLSYEQYF. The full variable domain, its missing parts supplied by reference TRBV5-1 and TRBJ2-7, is KAGVTQTPRYLIKTRGQQVTLSCSPISGHRSVSWYQQTPGQGLQFLFEYFSETQRNKGNFPGRFSGRQFSNSRSEMNVSTLELGDSALYLCASREEGLSYEQYFGPGTRLTVT.

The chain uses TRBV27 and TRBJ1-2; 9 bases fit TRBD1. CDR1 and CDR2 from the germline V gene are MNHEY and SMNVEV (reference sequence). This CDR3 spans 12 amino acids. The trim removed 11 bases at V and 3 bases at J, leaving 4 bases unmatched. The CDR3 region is CAVRDRDYGYTF. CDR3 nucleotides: TGTGCCGTCCGGGACAGGGACTATGGCTACACCTTC.

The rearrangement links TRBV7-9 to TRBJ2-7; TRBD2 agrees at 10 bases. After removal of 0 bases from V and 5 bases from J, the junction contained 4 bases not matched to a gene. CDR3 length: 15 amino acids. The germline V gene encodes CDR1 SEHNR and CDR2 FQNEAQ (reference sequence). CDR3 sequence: CASSLASSGSNEQYF. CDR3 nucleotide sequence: TGTGCCAGCAGCTTAGCGTCTAGCGGGAGTAACGAGCAGTACTTC.

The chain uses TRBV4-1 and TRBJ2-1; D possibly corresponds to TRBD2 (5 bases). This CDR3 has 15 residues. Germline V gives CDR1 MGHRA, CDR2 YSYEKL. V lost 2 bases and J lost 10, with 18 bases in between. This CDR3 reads CASSQNPSFGYEQFF. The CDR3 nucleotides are TGCGCCAGCAGCCAAAACCCTAGCTTCGGCTACGAGCAGTTCTTC.

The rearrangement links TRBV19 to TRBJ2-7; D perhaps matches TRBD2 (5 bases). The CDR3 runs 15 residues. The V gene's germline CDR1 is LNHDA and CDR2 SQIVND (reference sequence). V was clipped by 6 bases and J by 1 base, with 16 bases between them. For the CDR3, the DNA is TGTGCCAGTAGCTGGGGAGTCTTCAGTTCCTACGAGCAGTACTTC. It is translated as CASSWGVFSSYEQYF.

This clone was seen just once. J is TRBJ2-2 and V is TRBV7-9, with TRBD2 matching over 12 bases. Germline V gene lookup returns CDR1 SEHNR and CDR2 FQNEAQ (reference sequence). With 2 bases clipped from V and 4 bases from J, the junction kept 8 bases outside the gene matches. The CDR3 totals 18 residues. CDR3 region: CASSLSTSGSMFTGELFF. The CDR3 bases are TGTGCCAGCAGCTTATCGACTAGCGGGAGTATGTTCACCGGGGAGCTGTTTTTT.

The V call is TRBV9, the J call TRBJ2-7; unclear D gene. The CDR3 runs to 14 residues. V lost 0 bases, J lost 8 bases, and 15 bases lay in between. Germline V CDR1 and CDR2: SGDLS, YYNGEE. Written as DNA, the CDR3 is TGTGCCAGCAGCGTAGCTAACAGTTTTTCTCAGCAGTACTTC. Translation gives CASSVANSFSQQYF.

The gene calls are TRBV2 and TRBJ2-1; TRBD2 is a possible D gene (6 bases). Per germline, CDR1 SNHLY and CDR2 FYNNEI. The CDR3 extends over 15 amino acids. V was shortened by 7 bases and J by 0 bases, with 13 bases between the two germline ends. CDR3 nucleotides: TGTGCCAGCAACAGCGGGTGGGGCTCCTACAATGAGCAGTTCTTC. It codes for CASNSGWGSYNEQFF. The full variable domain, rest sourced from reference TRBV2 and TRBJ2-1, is EPEVTQTPSHQVTQMGQEVILRCVPISNHLYFYWYRQILGQKVEFLVSFYNNEISEKSEIFDDQFSVERPDGSNFTLKIRSTKLEDSAMYFCASNSGWGSYNEQFFGPGTRLTVL.

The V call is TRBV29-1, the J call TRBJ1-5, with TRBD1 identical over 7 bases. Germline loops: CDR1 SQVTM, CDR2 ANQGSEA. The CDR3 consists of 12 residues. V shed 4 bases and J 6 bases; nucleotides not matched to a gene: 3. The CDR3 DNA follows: TGCAGCGTTGGAGGGGGCGGTCAGCCCCAGCATTTT. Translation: CSVGGGGQPQHF. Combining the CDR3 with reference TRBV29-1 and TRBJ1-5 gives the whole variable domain SAVISQKPSRDICQRGTSLTIQCQVDSQVTMMFWYRQQPGQSLTLIATANQGSEATYESGFVIDKFPISRPNLTFSTLTVSNMSPEDSSIYLCSVGGGGQPQHFGDGTRLSIL.

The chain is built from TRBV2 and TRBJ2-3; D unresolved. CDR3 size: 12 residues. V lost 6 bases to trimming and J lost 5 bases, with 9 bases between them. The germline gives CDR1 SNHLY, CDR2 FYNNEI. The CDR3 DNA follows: TGTGCCAGCAGGGCCCTAGGAGATACGCAGTATTTT. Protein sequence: CASRALGDTQYF.

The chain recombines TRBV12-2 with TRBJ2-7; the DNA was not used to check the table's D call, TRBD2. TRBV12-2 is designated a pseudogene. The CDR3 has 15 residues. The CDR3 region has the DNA TGTGCAAGTCGCTTAGCGCCGCAACGGTACTACGAGCAGTACTTC. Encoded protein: CASRLAPQRYYEQYF.

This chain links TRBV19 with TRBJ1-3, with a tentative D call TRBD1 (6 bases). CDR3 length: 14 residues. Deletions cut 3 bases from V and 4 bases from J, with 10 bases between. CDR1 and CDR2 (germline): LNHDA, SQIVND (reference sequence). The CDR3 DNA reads TGTGCCAGTAGTATTATCAGGGGAGGAAACACCATATATTTT. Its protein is CASSIIRGGNTIYF.

The CDR3 DNA reads TGCGCCAGCAGCTTCGGACTAGCGGGAGGCGAGCAGTACTTC. Translation: CASSFGLAGGEQYF. The rearrangement joins TRBV5-1 to TRBJ2-7, with TRBD2 identical over 14 bases. This CDR3 is 14 amino acids long. CDR1 is SGHRS, CDR2 YFSETQ, per germline. Trimming cost V 2 bases and J 6 bases; bases outside gene matches: 1.

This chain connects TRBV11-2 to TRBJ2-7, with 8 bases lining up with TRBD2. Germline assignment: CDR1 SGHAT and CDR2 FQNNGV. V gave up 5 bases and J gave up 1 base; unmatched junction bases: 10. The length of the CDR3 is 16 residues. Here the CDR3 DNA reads TGTGCCAGCAGCCAGTGGCGGGGGGATAAATCCTACGAGCAGTACTTC. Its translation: CASSQWRGDKSYEQYF.

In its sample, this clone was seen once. CDR3 sequence: CASSTDREETQYF. In nucleotides, the CDR3 is TGTGCCAGCAGCACGGACAGGGAAGAGACCCAGTACTTC. This chain joins TRBV5-4 and TRBJ2-5; TRBD1 matches at 8 bases. This CDR3 has 13 residues. The J segment lost 3 bases and the V segment lost 4 bases, leaving 2 bases of the junction unmatched. In germline, CDR1 is SGHNT, CDR2 YYREEE (reference sequence).

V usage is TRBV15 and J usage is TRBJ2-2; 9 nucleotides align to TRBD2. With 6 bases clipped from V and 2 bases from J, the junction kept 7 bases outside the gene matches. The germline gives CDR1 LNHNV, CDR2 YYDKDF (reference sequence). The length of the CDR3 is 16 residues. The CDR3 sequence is CATSRLAELNTGELFF. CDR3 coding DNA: TGTGCCACCAGTCGACTAGCGGAACTAAACACCGGGGAGCTGTTTTTT.

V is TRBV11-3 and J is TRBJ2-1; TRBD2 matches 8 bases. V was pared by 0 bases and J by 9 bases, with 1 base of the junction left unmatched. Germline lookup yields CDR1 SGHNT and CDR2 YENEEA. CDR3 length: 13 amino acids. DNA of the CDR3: TGTGCCAGCAGCTTAGAGGCGGGAGGTGAGCAGTTCTTC. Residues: CASSLEAGGEQFF.

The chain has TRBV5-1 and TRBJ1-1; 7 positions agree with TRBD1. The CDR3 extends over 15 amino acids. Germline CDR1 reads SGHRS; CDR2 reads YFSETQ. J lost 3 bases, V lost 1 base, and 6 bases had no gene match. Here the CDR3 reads CASSLLTGSDTEAFF. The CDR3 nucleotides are TGCGCCAGCAGCTTGTTGACAGGGTCGGACACTGAAGCTTTCTTT.

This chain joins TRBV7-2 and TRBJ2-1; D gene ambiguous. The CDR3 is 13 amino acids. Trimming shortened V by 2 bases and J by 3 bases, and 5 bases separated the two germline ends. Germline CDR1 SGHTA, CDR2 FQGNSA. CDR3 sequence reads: CASSLYNYNEQFF. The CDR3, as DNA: TGTGCCAGCAGCTTATACAACTACAATGAGCAGTTCTTC.

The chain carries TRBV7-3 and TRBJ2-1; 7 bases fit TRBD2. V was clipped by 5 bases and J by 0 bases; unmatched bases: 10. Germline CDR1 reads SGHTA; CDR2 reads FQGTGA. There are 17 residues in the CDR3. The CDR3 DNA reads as TGTGCCAGCAGCCTTAGGACTAGTACTAGCTCCTACAATGAGCAGTTCTTC. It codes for CASSLRTSTSSYNEQFF.

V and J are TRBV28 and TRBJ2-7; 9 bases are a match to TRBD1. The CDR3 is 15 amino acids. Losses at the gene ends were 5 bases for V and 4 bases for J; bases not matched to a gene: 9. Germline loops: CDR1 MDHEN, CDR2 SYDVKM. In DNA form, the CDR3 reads TGTGCCAGCAGTCGGTTGGGGACAGGGCGATACGAGCAGTACTTC. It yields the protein CASSRLGTGRYEQYF.

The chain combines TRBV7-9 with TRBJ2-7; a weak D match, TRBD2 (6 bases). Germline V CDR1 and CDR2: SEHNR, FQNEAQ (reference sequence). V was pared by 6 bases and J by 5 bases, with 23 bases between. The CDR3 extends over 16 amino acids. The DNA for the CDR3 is TGTGCCAGCAGGGAAGCGGCAACGGGAGTAATGGACGAGCAGTACTTC. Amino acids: CASREAATGVMDEQYF.